This TCR beta chain was found in a study of blood T cell repertoires in COVID-19 (dated by TCRdb to 2018 to 2021). Regarding the complete study: Samples covering the acute and convalescent phases of COVID-19 were provided by collaborators in the United States, Italy and Spain. The material from the prospective study consisted of cDNA or gDNA derived from T cells, B-cell-depleted T cells, or PBMCs. The dataset comprised deeply sampled blood TCRbeta repertoires from subjects exposed to, actively infected with, or recovered from COVID-19. The repertoires were released in a freely available public database intended as a resource for research on the immune response to SARS-CoV-2. Samples were obtained from the ongoing ImmuneRACE study (first 160 participants) and from about 1,300 subjects provided by 6 global collaborators. Nearly every sample came with metadata listing a de-identified subject ID, COVID-19 status, age in years and sex. Where HLA class I and class II types were available, the types were taken from metadata supplied by the sample provider, not from assay-based typing. What the authors observed across the whole study: The amount of clinical and demographic metadata varied by source and participant and was provided uncurated.

A remark on this clone: Its antigen is unknown. No base qualities exist here, and no much larger clone lies one base off it.

The immunoSEQ Assay, a bias-controlled multiplex PCR, was used to amplify TCRbeta CDR3 regions from genomic DNA. For the original study's pipeline: Nucleated cell counts per sample were estimated from amplification of reference gene primers within the assay. To quantify the absolute abundance of each unique TCRbeta CDR3 rearrangement, sequence reads were collapsed and filtered. For each sample, productive Simpson clonality was calculated by taking the square root of Simpson's diversity index across productive rearrangements. TCRdb provides this immuneACCESS table in a form limited to in-frame rearrangements. Some clones are lacking; in checked studies, under half of them reflect an unresolved V gene, and why the rest are absent is not known. The V and J calls and clone size are taken from that table; D and trimming were inferred from the DNA. For this sample there are roughly 230,000 clones; roughly 85% appear just once. The ten largest clones add up to more than 0.75% of the sample.

Whole blood was collected in K2EDTA tubes by collaborating institutions according to the institutions' own protocols. Collaborator samples were shipped for TCRbeta analysis as frozen whole blood, isolated PBMCs, or DNA extracted from either sample type. The receptor comes from a middle-aged man with acute or convalescent COVID-19. Sequencing was done on a sample of peripheral blood.

The CDR3 protein: CASSLVGGTYGYTF. DNA sequence: TGTGCCAGCAGCTTAGTCGGGGGGACCTATGGCTACACCTTC. The V gene is TRBV7-8 and the J gene is TRBJ1-2; tentative D gene TRBD1, with 5 bases matching. The V and J ends are trimmed by 1 base and 4 bases, leaving 10 bases between them. The germline V gene supplies CDR1 SGHVS and CDR2 FQNEAQ. The CDR3, cysteine through phenylalanine, is 14 amino acids long. Only the CDR3 portion is preserved as DNA: 42 bases, with reading frame beginning at the first base. Extended through the reference TRBV7-8 and TRBJ1-2 proteins, this CDR3 yields the full variable domain: GAGVSQSPRYKVAKRGQDVALRCDPISGHVSLFWYQQALGQGPEFLTYFQNEAQLDKSGLPSDRFFAERPEGSVSTLKIQRTQQEDSAVYLCASSLVGGTYGYTFGSGTRLTVV.